This T cell receptor (beta chain) was obtained from a study of T cell clusters in autoimmune cytopenias. Study summary: The median distinct TRB clonotype count was a few thousand per sample, from a median roughly 47,000 reads.

Whole-study findings and limits: No cluster-lack signature appeared between secondary cytopenia and chronic lymphocytic leukemia patients, apparently due to lymphoma masking.

Multiplex touch-down PCR amplified TRB using TRB-A and TRB-B pools in one tube. With the multiplex PCR reads reprocessed, TCRdb shows one record per CDR3 protein and no DNA. The repertoire table contains 7,000 to 9,000 distinct CDR3 sequences. This clonotype is labeled medium-sized based on frequency. Its target is unknown. TRB was amplified from approximately 230 ng of peripheral blood genomic DNA per sample. CDR1 and CDR2 from the germline V gene are KGHSH and LQKENI. CDR3 length: 15 residues. The chain is built from TRBV18 and TRBJ2-7; TCRdb returns TRBD1, unconfirmable since there is no DNA. The TCR sequence derives from a human donor with an autoimmune cytopenia or autoimmune hepatitis (not recorded which). The sample consisted of peripheral blood. CDR3 region: CASSRPGTGRYEQYF.